This TCR beta chain emerged from a study of blood T cells in healthy people across ages. On this clonotype itself: Its antigen is not identified.

Sample-barcoded 5' priming and a J-beta primer mix drove a second PCR of about 6 to 12 cycles. MiXCR, applied by TCRdb to the 5' RACE reads, yields one record per CDR3 protein. The top ten clones hold 4% of a sample with roughly 1.5 million distinct CDR3 sequences, 42% of them seen once. CDR3 size: 14 residues. Germline CDR1 reads LNHNV; CDR2 reads YYDKDF (reference sequence). Trimming left V 1 base short and J 2 bases short, with 6 bases between. Study-level points and caveats: There was a strong correlation between TCR beta diversity and naive T cell percentage.

The sample, about 10 milliliters of peripheral blood, was drawn from each donor. The sequenced material came from blood. The rearrangement uses TRBV15 and TRBJ1-3; D not resolved. The clonotype comes from a woman aged 18 to 35 in good health. The DNA of the CDR3 is TGTGCCACCAGCAGAGTTGGCCCTGGAAACACCATATATTTT. Its translation is CATSRVGPGNTIYF.